The entry below gives a single T cell receptor (beta chain) sequence along with its context. TCRdb's copy holds only in-frame clones and misses some; the assay was immunoSEQ multiplex PCR. The table shows some 85,000 clones, with under 95% occurring only once. The data derive from a study of OX40 agonist ivuxolimab in advanced cancers. About the study: Partial responses were seen in three patients, one with hepatocellular carcinoma and two with cutaneous melanoma.

Germline loops: CDR1 SGHKS, CDR2 YYEKEE (reference sequence). With 0 bases removed from V and 5 bases from J, the gap between germline ends came to 12 bases. CDR3 length: 15 amino acids. The genes are TRBV5-5 and TRBJ1-5; D unresolved. Material: CD4+ or CD8+ T cells sorted from blood, obtained in a trial of the OX40 agonist ivuxolimab. The origin of this receptor is an adult with an advanced solid tumor such as melanoma, head and neck, liver or kidney cancer. The CDR3 DNA reads as TGTGCCAGCAGCTTGGGTGGGGTGGAGTATCAGCCCCAGCATTTT. Residues: CASSLGGVEYQPQHF.